The following is a T cell receptor (beta chain) sequence with its context. The antigen remains unidentified. In each case, RNA was isolated and then reverse transcribed into cDNA as the sequencing template. The protocol was immunoSEQ multiplex PCR, while the TCRdb copy is restricted to in-frame clones and leaves out a portion. The data contain 87,000 or so clones, just over 70% of them seen just once; the ten biggest clones take up around 15%. The data were taken from a study of CD8+ T cells in alopecia areata. For the study at large: Each of the treated patients was given oral tofacitinib, 5 to 10 mg twice daily, for moderate-to-severe alopecia areata.

Treatment given: oral pan-JAK inhibitor, 5-10 mg twice daily. T lymphocytes (CD4+ and CD8+) were sorted from PBMCs. Study outcomes and limitations: Greater clonality was observed in lesional scalp samples, especially alopecia totalis/universalis, versus normal scalp. There were also resident alphabeta T cells of normal skin sequenced in scalp samples.

V dropped 0 bases and J dropped 3 bases, with 10 bases sitting between them. Germline assignment: CDR1 SGHDT and CDR2 YYEEEE. CDR3 length: 14 amino acids. V and J are TRBV5-6 and TRBJ2-7; possible D gene TRBD1, 5 bases. The source was CD8+ T cells sorted from blood, collected at approximately week 45, from a patient treated with tofacitinib. The source is a human donor with alopecia areata. The CDR3 DNA follows: TGTGCCAGCAGCTTGGCCACAGGTTTCTACGAGCAGTACTTC. Residues: CASSLATGFYEQYF.